This T cell receptor (beta chain) came from a study of T cell repertoires in cytomegalovirus infection. The wider study: A matching HLA type, together with CMV infection, was signaled by public TCR beta signatures. Study results and limitations: In two of eight donors, the top clonotype was HLA-C-restricted CMV-specific. CMV carriers having the relevant HLA were flagged by cumulative public TCR beta family frequency.

The CDR3 length is 16 residues. J lost 4 bases, V lost 5 bases, and 10 bases had no gene match. Germline lookup yields CDR1 SGHTA and CDR2 FQGNSA. Via MiXCR, TCRdb re-called the reads, giving one row per CDR3 protein. The repertoire holds fewer than 250,000 distinct CDR3 sequences, around an eighth seen once, with approximately 1.6% in the top ten. This clonotype showed up many times. Antigen: not known. Sequenced: PBMCs. The source is a human donor in good health (CMV status not recorded). Some clones in this sample may be carry-over from other donors' samples. This sequence joins TRBV7-2 and TRBJ2-5; 10 positions match TRBD2. As DNA, the CDR3 is TGTGCCAGCAGCCCCATTCTAGCGGGAGTTTCAGAGACCCAGTACTTC. Translation: CASSPILAGVSETQYF. The full variable domain, completed using reference TRBV7-2 and TRBJ2-5, is GAGVSQSPSNKVTEKGKDVELRCDPISGHTALYWYRQSLGQGLEFLIYFQGNSAPDKSGLPSDRFSAERTGGSVSTLTIQRTQQEDSAVYLCASSPILAGVSETQYFGPGTRLLVL.